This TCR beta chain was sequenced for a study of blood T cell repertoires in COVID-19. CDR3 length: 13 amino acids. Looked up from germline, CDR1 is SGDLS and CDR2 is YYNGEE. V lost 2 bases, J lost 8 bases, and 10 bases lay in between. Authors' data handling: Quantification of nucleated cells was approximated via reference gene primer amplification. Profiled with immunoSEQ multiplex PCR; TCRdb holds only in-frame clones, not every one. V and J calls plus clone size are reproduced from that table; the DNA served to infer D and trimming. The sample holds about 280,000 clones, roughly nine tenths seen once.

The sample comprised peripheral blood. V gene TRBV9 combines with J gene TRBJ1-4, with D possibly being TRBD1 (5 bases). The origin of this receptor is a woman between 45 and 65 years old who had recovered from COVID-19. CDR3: CASSVGGYEKLFF. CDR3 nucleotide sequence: TGTGCCAGCAGCGTCGGGGGGTACGAAAAACTGTTTTTT.